This TCR beta chain is from a study of technical replicates of blood from four donors. Some clones are missing from TCRdb's copy, which holds only in-frame ones; the method was immunoSEQ multiplex PCR. Of about 70,000 clones in the sample, roughly 96% were seen once. V was clipped by 4 bases and J by 7 bases; unmatched bases: 17. Germline CDR1 and CDR2: SNHLY and FYNNEI. The CDR3 consists of 18 residues. The source is a human donor in good health. The chain links TRBV2 to TRBJ2-1; 9 bases align to TRBD2. Sequencing was carried out using T cells isolated from PBMCs. The CDR3 DNA reads TGTGCCAGCAGTGGAGGAGGACGCGGGGGGGCCGGGATGAATGAGCAGTTCTTC. This translates into CASSGGGRGGAGMNEQFF. Full variable domain (outside the CDR3, taken from reference TRBV2 and TRBJ2-1): EPEVTQTPSHQVTQMGQEVILRCVPISNHLYFYWYRQILGQKVEFLVSFYNNEISEKSEIFDDQFSVERPDGSNFTLKIRSTKLEDSAMYFCASSGGGRGGAGMNEQFFGPGTRLTVL.